Given below is one T cell receptor beta chain in context. What it binds is not known. The data were taken from a study of cytomegalovirus exposure and HLA in healthy donors. The ends lost 6 bases at V and 0 bases at J; junction bases unmatched: 6. CDR3 length: 14 residues. Germline assignment: CDR1 SQVTM and CDR2 ANQGSEA. General study points: The authors confirmed in vitro that a few CMV-associated chains were specific for CMV antigens. Cytomegalovirus association was listed for about 160 TCR beta chains. An analysis that came later showed most CMV-associated TCR beta chains appearing HLA-restricted. Most subjects had HLA-A and HLA-B alleles reportedly predicted accurately by TCR beta sequences.

Both 60 Vbeta primers and 13 Jbeta primers went into the PCR. Measured with immunoSEQ multiplex PCR; TCRdb has only the in-frame clones, and not every one. The table records about 130,000 clones, 60% to 80% of them present only once. This sequence joins TRBV29-1 and TRBJ2-7; 9 bases fit TRBD1. What was sequenced was PBMCs. This sequence originates from a man aged 25 to 45 in good health and CMV-seronegative. CDR3 sequence reads: CSVDSGQGSYEQYF. The CDR3 nucleotides are TGCAGCGTCGATTCGGGACAGGGCTCCTACGAGCAGTACTTC.